These T cell receptor beta chains were read from a single sample in a study of T cell repertoires in cytomegalovirus infection. These receptors' targets are unknown. MiXCR, run by TCRdb on the reads, gives a single entry per CDR3 protein. The profile shows about 310,000 distinct CDR3 sequences, approximately 25% of them singletons. Sequenced material: cultured PBMCs, taken from culture after CMV antigen stimulation. These receptors originate from a human donor in good health (CMV status not recorded). Some clones in this sample may be carry-over from other donors' samples. The CDR3 runs from the conserved cysteine through the conserved F or W. A D gene is named only where the DNA matches it firmly. Rows give clone size only sometimes, using once, few, many, or a class for an expanded clone.

clone_size j_call v_call d_call cdr3_aa cdr3_nt
- TRBJ2-3 TRBV6-2/TRBV6-3 TRBD1 CASSSDRGHTDTQYF TGTGCCAGCAGTTCGGACAGGGGACACACAGATACGCAGTATTTT
- TRBJ2-2 TRBV27 - CASSLVINTGELFF TGTGCCAGCAGTTTGGTGATAAACACCGGGGAGCTGTTTTTT
many TRBJ2-3 TRBV7-2 - CASSLGGYGVDTQYF TGTGCCAGCAGCTTAGGGGGATATGGTGTAGATACGCAGTATTTT
- TRBJ2-5 TRBV11-2 - CASSKAGRSLAQYF TGTGCCAGCAGCAAAGCGGGCAGATCCTTGGCCCAGTACTTC
few TRBJ2-1 TRBV20-1 TRBD2 CSARATSGVYNEQFF TGCAGTGCTAGAGCGACTAGCGGGGTCTACAATGAGCAGTTCTTC
- TRBJ1-5 TRBV15 - CATSSIVGAGAANQPQHF TGTGCCACCAGCAGCATCGTTGGCGCAGGGGCGGCCAATCAGCCCCAGCATTTT
once TRBJ2-1 TRBV11-2 TRBD2 CASSLGGGSRNEQFF TGTGCCAGCAGCTTAGGGGGCGGGAGCAGGAATGAGCAGTTCTTC
- TRBJ2-7 TRBV30 - CAWGRRGMKYEQYF TGTGCCTGGGGGCGTCGCGGGATGAAATACGAGCAGTACTTC
many TRBJ2-7 TRBV7-2 - CASSLGPVEYEQYF TGTGCCAGCAGCTTAGGTCCGGTGGAGTACGAGCAGTACTTC
- TRBJ2-1 TRBV6-1 TRBD2 CASRGGLVYEQFF TGTGCCAGCAGAGGGGGACTAGTCTATGAGCAGTTCTTC
- TRBJ2-1 TRBV3-1 TRBD1 CASSQGTGKGEQFF TGTGCCAGCAGCCAAGGGACAGGGAAGGGTGAGCAGTTCTTC
- TRBJ2-1 TRBV12-3/TRBV12-4 TRBD2 CASSFTLAGPSSYNEQFF TGTGCCAGCAGTTTTACACTAGCGGGACCGAGCTCCTACAATGAGCAGTTCTTC
- TRBJ1-2 TRBV24-1 - CATSDSDYGYTF TGTGCCACCAGTGATTCTGATTATGGCTACACCTTC
few TRBJ1-3 TRBV28 - CASSLQRTGNTIYF TGTGCCAGCAGTTTACAGAGAACGGGAAACACCATATATTTT
- TRBJ1-1 TRBV12-3/TRBV12-4 - CASSLAGIDTEAFF TGTGCCAGCAGTTTAGCCGGGATTGACACTGAAGCTTTCTTT
- TRBJ2-1 TRBV6-5 TRBD2 CASKTGTSGTNEQFF TGTGCCAGCAAAACCGGGACTAGCGGGACCAATGAGCAGTTCTTC
many TRBJ2-7 TRBV7-2 TRBD1 CASSLEYRGYEQYF TGTGCCAGCAGCTTAGAATACAGGGGATACGAGCAGTACTTC
- TRBJ2-1 TRBV24-1 - CATSSFLPSSYNEQFF TGTGCCACCAGTTCCTTTCTTCCGAGCTCCTACAATGAGCAGTTCTTC
many TRBJ2-1 TRBV19 TRBD2 CASQRGGLAGDTLQWQFF TGTGCCAGCCAAAGGGGGGGGCTAGCGGGGGATACTCTACAATGGCAGTTCTTC
- TRBJ2-1 TRBV2 TRBD1 CASGGSGGSNEQFF TGTGCCAGCGGCGGGTCAGGGGGCTCGAATGAGCAGTTCTTC
- TRBJ2-3 TRBV7-9 TRBD2 CASSLLAGVQYF TGTGCCAGCAGCTTACTGGCGGGAGTGCAGTATTTT
few TRBJ1-2 TRBV2 TRBD1 CASSQQGLTNYGYTF TGTGCCAGCAGTCAACAGGGGCTGACTAACTATGGCTACACCTTC
- TRBJ1-5 TRBV5-5 - CASRSGHSGGSQPQHF TGTGCCAGCAGGAGCGGACACTCAGGTGGGAGTCAGCCCCAGCATTTT
- TRBJ2-1 TRBV29-1 TRBD2 CSVVLLSGRRFWQFF TGCAGCGTTGTGTTACTTAGCGGGAGGAGATTTTGGCAGTTCTTC
- TRBJ2-7 TRBV7-9 - CASSLVGLDSYEQYF TGTGCCAGCAGCTTAGTGGGACTTGATTCCTACGAGCAGTACTTC
- TRBJ2-7 TRBV7-2 - CASSRRARNGLEQYF TGTGCCAGCAGCCGAAGGGCCCGGAACGGTTTGGAGCAGTACTTC
- TRBJ2-1 TRBV10-3 TRBD1 CAIRGQYNEQFF TGTGCCATCAGGGGACAGTACAATGAGCAGTTCTTC
few TRBJ2-7 TRBV6-5 TRBD1 CASSTGTGDYEQYF TGTGCCAGCAGTACCGGGACAGGGGACTACGAGCAGTACTTC
few TRBJ1-1 TRBV19 TRBD1 CASSVDRGQAEAFF TGTGCCAGTAGTGTTGACAGGGGGCAAGCTGAAGCTTTCTTT
- TRBJ2-1 TRBV7-2 - CASSLVPGSYNEQFF TGTGCCAGCAGCTTAGTTCCAGGCTCCTACAATGAGCAGTTCTTC
many TRBJ2-7 TRBV11-2 - CASSRNPGFVYF TGTGCCAGCAGCCGCAACCCAGGGTTTGTGTACTTC
- TRBJ1-2 TRBV5-8 - CASSLGVGSHYGYTF TGTGCCAGCAGCTTAGGAGTCGGCTCCCACTATGGCTACACCTTC
- TRBJ2-3 TRBV20-1 TRBD1 CSASLPTGQGISDTQYF TGCAGTGCTAGCCTCCCGACGGGACAGGGGATTTCAGATACGCAGTATTTT
- TRBJ2-2 TRBV12-3/TRBV12-4 - CASSPLAPGELFF TGTGCCAGCAGTCCACTAGCCCCCGGGGAGCTGTTTTTT
- TRBJ1-3 TRBV2 - CATLEGPSSGNTIYF TGTGCCACTTTGGAGGGTCCCAGCTCTGGAAACACCATATATTTT
- TRBJ1-1 TRBV28 - CASRTTGRAFF TGTGCCAGCAGAACGACAGGACGAGCTTTCTTT
few TRBJ2-1 TRBV11-2 - CASRLLGRLSNYEQFF TGTGCCAGCAGGCTCCTAGGGAGACTGTCGAATTATGAGCAGTTCTTC
- TRBJ2-5 TRBV11-2 - CASSLNGLYQETQYF TGTGCCAGCAGCTTGAATGGACTGTACCAAGAGACCCAGTACTTC
- TRBJ1-3 TRBV29-1 - CSFRESGNTIYF TGCAGCTTTAGGGAATCTGGAAACACCATATATTTT
few TRBJ2-1 TRBV24-1 - CATSDFGVVYNEQFF TGTGCCACCAGTGATTTTGGGGTGGTCTACAATGAGCAGTTCTTC
- TRBJ1-1 TRBV20-1 TRBD1 CSARVTGTGWNTEAFF TGCAGTGCTAGGGTTACCGGGACAGGGTGGAACACTGAAGCTTTCTTT
few TRBJ1-1 TRBV7-3 - CASSLDIGDTEAFF TGTGCCAGCAGCCTCGACATAGGGGACACTGAAGCTTTCTTT
- TRBJ1-1 TRBV28 - CASSRKGFRYTEAFF TGTGCCAGCAGCCGTAAGGGCTTTCGGTACACTGAAGCTTTCTTT
few TRBJ1-2 TRBV4-1 TRBD1 CASSQVTGGHGYTF TGTGCCAGCAGCCAAGTCACAGGGGGGCATGGCTACACCTTC
few TRBJ2-5 TRBV19 TRBD1 CASSMIQGAVVETQYF TGTGCCAGTAGTATGATACAGGGGGCGGTAGTAGAGACCCAGTACTTC
- TRBJ2-7 TRBV12-3/TRBV12-4 TRBD2 CASSPGTSDEQYF TGTGCCAGCAGTCCCGGGACTAGCGACGAGCAGTACTTC
- TRBJ2-1 TRBV6-2/TRBV6-3 TRBD1 CASSYVQGASNNEQFF TGTGCCAGCAGTTACGTACAGGGGGCCTCAAACAATGAGCAGTTCTTC
- TRBJ2-1 TRBV14 - CASSQEPRLGEQFF TGTGCCAGCAGCCAAGAACCCCGTTTGGGTGAGCAGTTCTTC
many TRBJ1-1 TRBV4-3 - CASSQDYGNTEAFF TGCGCCAGCAGCCAAGATTATGGGAACACTGAAGCTTTCTTT
- TRBJ2-5 TRBV4-1 - CASSQQLPAETQYF TGCGCCAGCAGCCAGCAGCTCCCCGCGGAGACCCAGTACTTC